The 9 T cell receptor beta chains presented below share a single source sample, sequenced in a study of blood T cell repertoires in COVID-19. Sequencing used immunoSEQ multiplex PCR; TCRdb keeps in-frame clones, though not all of them. The sample comprises fewer than 200,000 clones, roughly 86% of which are singletons, and 2% to 3% rests with the top ten. The sample was peripheral blood. These receptors came from a man aged 35 to 55 with active or convalescent COVID-19.

The chain has TRBV27 and TRBJ1-1; D unresolved. The CDR3 is 14 residues long. V lost 7 bases and J lost 1, with 13 bases in between. Germline values: CDR1 MNHEY, CDR2 SMNVEV (reference sequence). The CDR3 DNA is TGTGCCAGCAACGCCAGACACCCGAACACTGAAGCTTTCTTT. Its translation is CASNARHPNTEAFF.

The chain joins TRBV7-9 to TRBJ2-7; D not resolved. The CDR3 covers 15 residues. V lost 1 base, J lost 3 bases, and 13 bases lay in between. Germline loops: CDR1 SEHNR, CDR2 FQNEAQ (reference sequence). The CDR3 loop reads CASSLVGAQNYEQYF. CDR3 bases: TGTGCCAGCAGCTTAGTAGGTGCACAGAACTACGAGCAGTACTTC.

This sequence joins TRBV10-1 and TRBJ1-2, with 7 positions matching TRBD1. The CDR3 runs to 13 residues. CDR1 is WNHNN and CDR2 is SYGVQD in the germline V gene (reference sequence). Trimming cost V 4 bases and J 4 bases; bases outside gene matches: 3. The CDR3 region is CASSGQGGYGYTF. The CDR3 DNA follows: TGCGCCAGCAGTGGACAGGGCGGCTATGGCTACACCTTC.

V is TRBV6-5 and J is TRBJ1-1; tentative D call: TRBD1 (6 bases). The CDR3 runs to 15 residues. Trimming left V 0 bases short and J 6 bases short, with 14 bases between. Germline V gene sequence: CDR1 MNHEY, CDR2 SVGAGI. The CDR3: CASSYSLGGLSEAFF. Written as DNA, the CDR3 is TGTGCCAGCAGTTACTCTCTGGGGGGGCTATCTGAAGCTTTCTTT.

This sequence joins TRBV6-5 and TRBJ2-7; the D gene is possibly TRBD2 (5 bases). V was pared by 5 bases and J by 1 base, with 15 bases between. The V gene's germline CDR1 is MNHEY and CDR2 SVGAGI. The CDR3 spans 15 residues. The CDR3 spells CASSRRGLQSYEQYF. The CDR3 nucleotides are TGTGCCAGCAGTCGCCGAGGGCTGCAATCCTACGAGCAGTACTTC.

V and J are TRBV15 and TRBJ2-1; possibly TRBD1 for D (5 bases). Trimming stripped 0 bases from V and 9 bases from J, with 6 bases between. The CDR3 is 12 amino acids. From germline, CDR1 is LNHNV and CDR2 YYDKDF (reference sequence). The CDR3 region is CATSRDQGEQFF. The CDR3 DNA is TGTGCCACCAGCAGAGATCAGGGTGAGCAGTTCTTC.

V and J are TRBV20-1 and TRBJ2-5; 8 bases fit TRBD2. The CDR3 sequence is 16 residues long. Germline CDR1 is DFQATT and CDR2 is SNEGSKA (reference sequence). The ends lost 3 bases at V and 5 bases at J; junction bases unmatched: 14. The CDR3 is CSASKVAGPFRETQYF. CDR3 nucleotide sequence: TGCAGTGCTAGTAAGGTAGCGGGGCCCTTTCGGGAGACCCAGTACTTC.

This chain connects TRBV3-1 (or the pseudogene TRBV3-2) to TRBJ2-2; 12 positions match TRBD2. This CDR3 is 19 amino acids long. V lost 1 base, J lost 1 base, and 7 bases stayed unmatched. Germline values: CDR1 LGHDT, CDR2 YNNKEL (reference sequence). The CDR3 DNA reads TGTGCCAGCAGCCAAGGGACTAGCGGGGCTTTTAAGAACACCGGGGAGCTGTTTTTT. Amino acids: CASSQGTSGAFKNTGELFF.

The chain joins TRBV19 to TRBJ2-3; 9 bases are shared with TRBD2. CDR3 size: 15 residues. With 3 bases clipped from V and 4 bases from J, the junction kept 5 bases outside the gene matches. CDR1 and CDR2 from the germline V gene are LNHDA and SQIVND (reference sequence). This chain's CDR3 is CASSIGGGGADTQYF. In DNA form, the CDR3 reads TGTGCCAGTAGTATCGGGGGCGGGGGGGCAGATACGCAGTATTTT. The whole variable domain, filled in from reference TRBV19 and TRBJ2-3, reads DGGITQSPKYLFRKEGQNVTLSCEQNLNHDAMYWYRQDPGQGLRLIYYSQIVNDFQKGDIAEGYSVSREKKESFPLTVTSAQKNPTAFYLCASSIGGGGADTQYFGPGTRLTVL.